A selection of T cell receptor beta chains follows, all from one sample in a study of blood T cell repertoires in COVID-19. Repertoires were generated with immunoSEQ multiplex PCR, while TCRdb's copy carries only in-frame clones and drops some. The table records hundreds of thousands of clones, about nine tenths of them present only once. The source material was PBMCs or T cells enriched from blood (not recorded which). These receptor sequences come from a man aged 60 to 69 who had recovered from COVID-19. The CDR3 runs from the conserved cysteine through the conserved F or W. The order of the fields is CDR3 length, clone size, D gene, V gene, J gene, CDR3 DNA, CDR3 protein. A D gene is named only where the DNA matches it firmly. Size tells how often a clone was seen (once, few, many) or the class of an expanded clone, and some rows leave it out.

>12|.|.|TRBV30|TRBJ2-7
TGTGCCTGGAGTTCCGGGATCTACGAGCAGTACTTC
CAWSSGIYEQYF
>17|.|TRBD2|TRBV4-1|TRBJ2-2
TGCGCCAGCAGCCAAGAGCTAGCGGGACCACAAACCGGGGAGCTGTTTTTT
CASSQELAGPQTGELFF
>13|.|TRBD1|TRBV6-5|TRBJ1-2
TGTGCCAGCACCGGGGACAGGGGCTATGGCTACACCTTC
CASTGDRGYGYTF
>15|.|.|TRBV29-1|TRBJ2-3
TGCAGCGTTAGTATTGGGGGCTCCGGGGCAGATACGCAGTATTTT
CSVSIGGSGADTQYF
>15|.|TRBD2|TRBV2|TRBJ2-2
TGTGCCAGCAGTGGACTAGCGGCGAACACCGGGGAGCTGTTTTTT
CASSGLAANTGELFF
>15|.|TRBD1|TRBV27|TRBJ2-1
TGTGCCAGCAGTACCCTAGGGACAGGGACCCATGAGCAGTTCTTC
CASSTLGTGTHEQFF
>17|.|TRBD1|TRBV6-2/TRBV6-3|TRBJ2-5
TGTGCCAGCAGTACCACCGGGACAGGGGTTGAGTTAGAGACCCAGTACTTC
CASSTTGTGVELETQYF
>14|.|.|TRBV5-1|TRBJ2-5
TGCGCCAGCAGCTTTGAGGGCGGTGGAGAGACCCAGTACTTC
CASSFEGGGETQYF
>14|.|.|TRBV3-1/TRBV3-2|TRBJ1-5
TGTGCCAGCAGCCAATCAGGGGACGGTCAGCCCCAGCATTTT
CASSQSGDGQPQHF
>16|.|.|TRBV7-8|TRBJ1-1
TGTGCCAGCAGCTCCTTTGAACAGGGATTAAACACTGAAGCTTTCTTT
CASSSFEQGLNTEAFF
>14|.|TRBD1|TRBV30|TRBJ1-5
TGTGCCTGGACGACAGGGGACGGCAATCAGCCCCAGCATTTT
CAWTTGDGNQPQHF
>13|.|.|TRBV6-5|TRBJ2-7
TGTGCCAGCAGGAGGACAGAATCCTACGAGCAGTACTTC
CASRRTESYEQYF
>14|few|.|TRBV7-8|TRBJ1-5
TGTGCCAGCAGCTTAGATTCAGGGCATCAGCCCCAGCATTTT
CASSLDSGHQPQHF
>16|.|.|TRBV11-2|TRBJ2-5
TGTGCCAGCAGCTTAGGAAGTCCAGGGGTGGGAGAGACCCAGTACTTC
CASSLGSPGVGETQYF
>15|.|TRBD2|TRBV6-5|TRBJ2-1
TGTGCCAGCAGCAGGACTAGCGGGACTTACAATGAGCAGTTCTTC
CASSRTSGTYNEQFF
>16|.|.|TRBV18|TRBJ2-2
TGTGCCAGCTCAACCGGGGTACACCTGAACACCGGGGAGCTGTTTTTT
CASSTGVHLNTGELFF